The rows below give T cell receptor beta chains drawn from one sample of a study of T cells in Graves' hyperthyroidism and ophthalmopathy. Each CDR3 protein is one row after TCRdb ran MiXCR on the multiplex PCR reads. The sample includes 300,000 to 400,000 distinct CDR3 sequences, approximately 17% of them seen just once. Sequenced: blood. The source of these receptors is a man aged 18 to 30 with Graves' ophthalmopathy. Both conserved end residues are part of each CDR3. Fields, in order: J gene, D gene, V gene, clone size, CDR3 protein, CDR3 DNA. The D gene is left open where the match is weak. Clone sizes are given selectively: once, few, many, or a class where the clone is expanded.

>TRBJ2-3|NA|TRBV9|NA
CASSAGGLVTDTQYF
TGTGCCAGCAGCGCCGGGGGACTTGTCACAGATACGCAGTATTTT
>TRBJ2-1|NA|TRBV11-2|NA
CASSFRNFASTYNEQFF
TGTGCCAGCAGCTTCAGGAATTTTGCCAGCACATACAATGAGCAGTTCTTC
>TRBJ2-2|TRBD2|TRBV11-2|few
CASSPTGTSGVAGELFF
TGTGCCAGCAGCCCCACCGGGACTAGCGGGGTAGCCGGGGAGCTGTTTTTT
>TRBJ2-7|NA|TRBV6-1|NA
CASSELVHQLDEQYF
TGTGCCAGCAGTGAACTGGTCCATCAGCTTGACGAGCAGTACTTC
>TRBJ2-7|NA|TRBV2|many
CASSPASGANLYEQYF
TGTGCCAGCAGTCCTGCGTCAGGGGCGAACCTCTACGAGCAGTACTTC
>TRBJ2-1|NA|TRBV3-1|many
CASSQERFGGYNEQFF
TGTGCCAGCAGCCAGGAGCGATTCGGAGGCTACAATGAGCAGTTCTTC
>TRBJ1-6|NA|TRBV5-1|few
CASSLVGSRSSYNSPLHF
TGCGCCAGCAGCTTGGTTGGCTCTAGAAGCTCCTATAATTCACCCCTCCACTTT
>TRBJ2-7|NA|TRBV6-1|many
CASSEQASYEQYF
TGTGCCAGCAGCGAGCAGGCATCCTACGAGCAGTACTTC
>TRBJ2-4|NA|TRBV2|many
CASTGSHIQYF
TGTGCCAGCACAGGGAGTCACATTCAGTACTTC
>TRBJ1-4|NA|TRBV27|few
CASTGEKGEKLFF
TGTGCCAGCACAGGGGAGAAAGGGGAAAAACTGTTTTTT
>TRBJ2-3|NA|TRBV5-1|NA
CASSLEGGARTDTQYF
TGCGCCAGCAGCTTGGAAGGCGGGGCCCGCACAGATACGCAGTATTTT
>TRBJ2-7|TRBD1|TRBV10-2|many
CASSEGRDRVVGEQYF
TGCGCCAGCAGTGAAGGTCGGGACAGGGTAGTTGGCGAGCAGTACTTC
>TRBJ1-2|TRBD1|TRBV20-1|few
CSARETGGFWGGYTF
TGCAGTGCTAGAGAGACAGGGGGTTTTTGGGGTGGCTACACCTTC
>TRBJ2-3|TRBD2|TRBV6-1|many
CASSYSGGASADTQYF
TGTGCCAGCAGTTACAGCGGGGGGGCCTCCGCAGATACGCAGTATTTT
>TRBJ1-1|TRBD1|TRBV5-1|many
CASSFTGVGDTEAFF
TGCGCCAGCAGCTTTACAGGGGTGGGGGACACTGAAGCTTTCTTT
>TRBJ1-5|TRBD1|TRBV18|few
CASSPRTGSNQPQHF
TGTGCCAGCTCACCGCGGACAGGGAGCAATCAGCCCCAGCATTTT
>TRBJ1-2|NA|TRBV10-3|NA
CAISESPDTPSLNYGYTF
TGTGCCATCAGTGAGTCCCCGGACACTCCCTCTCTGAACTATGGCTACACCTTC
>TRBJ2-1|TRBD2|TRBV24-1|few
CATSLLAGGLNEQFF
TGTGCCACCAGTCTGCTGGCGGGGGGGCTGAATGAGCAGTTCTTC
>TRBJ1-6|TRBD1|TRBV9|few
CASSVGQGPNSPLHF
TGTGCCAGCAGCGTGGGACAGGGCCCCAATTCACCCCTCCACTTT
>TRBJ2-4|NA|TRBV20-1|few
CSARDIGTAKNIQYF
TGCAGTGCTAGAGATATAGGGACGGCCAAAAACATTCAGTACTTC